The 4 T cell receptor beta chains presented below share a single source sample, sequenced in a study of cytomegalovirus exposure and HLA in healthy donors. The primer mix had 60 Vbeta and 13 Jbeta primers. Profiling relied on immunoSEQ multiplex PCR, and the TCRdb table lists in-frame clones only, not all of them. This sample has approximately 140,000 clones, with under 75% found just once. Sample: PBMCs. These receptors were collected from a woman aged 55 to 70 in good health and CMV-seropositive.

The chain has TRBV5-1 and TRBJ2-7, with 12 bases aligning to TRBD2. Germline-derived CDR1 and CDR2 are SGHRS and YFSETQ. J was trimmed by 0 bases and V by 4 bases; bases with no gene match: 2. This CDR3 comprises 15 residues. CDR3 nucleotides: TGCGCCAGCAGCCCGGGACTAGCGGGCTCCTACGAGCAGTACTTC. It yields the protein CASSPGLAGSYEQYF.

This sequence joins TRBV5-1 and TRBJ2-7, with D tentatively TRBD1 (5 bases). CDR1 SGHRS and CDR2 YFSETQ come from the germline V gene. The CDR3 totals 16 residues. Trimming took off 0 bases at V and 0 bases at J, with 13 bases between the two ends. The CDR3 here is CASSLAAGLSSYEQYF. DNA of the CDR3: TGCGCCAGCAGCTTGGCAGCAGGGTTGAGCTCCTACGAGCAGTACTTC.

This clone turned up a few times. The chain combines TRBV5-1 with TRBJ2-5, with TRBD2 matching 11 bases. V was pared by 0 bases and J by 5 bases, with 3 bases of the junction left unmatched. The V gene's germline CDR1 is SGHRS and CDR2 YFSETQ. The CDR3 length is 15 residues. In DNA, the CDR3 is TGCGCCAGCAGCTTGGTTGCTAGCGGGAGGGAGACCCAGTACTTC. It translates to CASSLVASGRETQYF.

The chain uses TRBV5-1 and TRBJ2-7, with 9 bases lining up with TRBD2. This CDR3 has 14 amino acids. Trimming cost V 5 bases and J 5 bases; bases outside gene matches: 8. Germline V lookup: CDR1 SGHRS, CDR2 YFSETQ. CDR3 loop: CASRPLAGVNEQYF. The CDR3 nucleotides are TGCGCCAGCAGGCCATTAGCGGGAGTCAACGAGCAGTACTTC.